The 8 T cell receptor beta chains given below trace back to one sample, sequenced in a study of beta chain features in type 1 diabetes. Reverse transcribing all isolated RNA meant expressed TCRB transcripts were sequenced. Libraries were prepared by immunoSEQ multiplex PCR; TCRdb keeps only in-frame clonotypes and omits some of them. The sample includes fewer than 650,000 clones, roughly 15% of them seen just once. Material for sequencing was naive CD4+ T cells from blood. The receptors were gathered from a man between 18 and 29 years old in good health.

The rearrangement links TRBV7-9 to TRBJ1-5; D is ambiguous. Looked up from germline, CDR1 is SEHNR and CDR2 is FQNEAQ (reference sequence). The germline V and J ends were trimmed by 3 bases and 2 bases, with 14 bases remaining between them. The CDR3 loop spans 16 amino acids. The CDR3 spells CASSFYGQRGNQPQHF. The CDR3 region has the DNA TGTGCCAGCAGCTTCTATGGCCAGAGAGGCAATCAGCCCCAGCATTTT.

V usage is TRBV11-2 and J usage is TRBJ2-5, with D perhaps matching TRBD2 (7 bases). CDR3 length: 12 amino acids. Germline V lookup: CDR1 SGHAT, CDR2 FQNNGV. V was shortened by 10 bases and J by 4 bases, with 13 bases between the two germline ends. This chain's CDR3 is CATRGGGETQYF. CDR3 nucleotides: TGTGCCACCCGAGGGGGGGGAGAGACCCAGTACTTC.

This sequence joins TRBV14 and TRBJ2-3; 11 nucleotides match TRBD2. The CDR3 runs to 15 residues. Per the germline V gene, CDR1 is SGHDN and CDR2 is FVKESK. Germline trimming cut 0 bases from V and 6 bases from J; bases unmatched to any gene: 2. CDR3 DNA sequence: TGTGCCAGCAGCCAAGACAGACTAGCGGGGGATACGCAGTATTTT. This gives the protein CASSQDRLAGDTQYF. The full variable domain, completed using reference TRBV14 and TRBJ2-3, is EAGVTQFPSHSVIEKGQTVTLRCDPISGHDNLYWYRRVMGKEIKFLLHFVKESKQDESGMPNNRFLAERTGGTYSTLKVQPAELEDSGVYFCASSQDRLAGDTQYFGPGTRLTVL.

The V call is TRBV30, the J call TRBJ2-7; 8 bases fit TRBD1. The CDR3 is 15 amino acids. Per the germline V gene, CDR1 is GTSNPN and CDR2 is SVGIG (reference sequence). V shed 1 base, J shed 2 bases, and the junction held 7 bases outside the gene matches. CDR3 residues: CAWSAGGRVTYEQYF. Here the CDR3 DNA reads TGTGCCTGGAGTGCAGGGGGCAGGGTGACCTACGAGCAGTACTTC.

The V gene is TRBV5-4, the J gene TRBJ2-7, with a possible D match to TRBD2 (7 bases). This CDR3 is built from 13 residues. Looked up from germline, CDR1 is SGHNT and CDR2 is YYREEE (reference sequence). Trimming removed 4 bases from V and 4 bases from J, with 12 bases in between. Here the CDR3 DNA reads TGTGCCAGCAGCACAGGGAGGGTGTACGAGCAGTACTTC. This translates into CASSTGRVYEQYF. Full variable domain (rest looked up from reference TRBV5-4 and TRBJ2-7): ETGVTQSPTHLIKTRGQQVTLRCSSQSGHNTVSWYQQALGQGPQFIFQYYREEENGRGNFPPRFSGLQFPNYSSELNVNALELDDSALYLCASSTGRVYEQYFGPGTRLTVT.

The CDR3 here is CASSSRGGRGTGELFF. DNA for the CDR3: TGTGCCAGCAGCTCCCGCGGGGGGCGGGGCACCGGGGAGCTGTTTTTT. J is TRBJ2-2 and V is TRBV7-3, with TRBD2 identical over 8 bases. This CDR3 has 16 residues. CDR1 is SGHTA and CDR2 is FQGTGA in the germline V gene. V was clipped by 4 bases and J by 4 bases; unmatched bases: 8.

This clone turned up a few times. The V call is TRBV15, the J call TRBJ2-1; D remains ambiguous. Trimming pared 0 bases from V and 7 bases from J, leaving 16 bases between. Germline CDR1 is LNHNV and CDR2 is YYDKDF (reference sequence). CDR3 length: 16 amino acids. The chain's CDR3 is CATSRDTAPVRNEQFF. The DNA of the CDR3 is TGTGCCACCAGCAGAGATACGGCCCCGGTTCGGAATGAGCAGTTCTTC.

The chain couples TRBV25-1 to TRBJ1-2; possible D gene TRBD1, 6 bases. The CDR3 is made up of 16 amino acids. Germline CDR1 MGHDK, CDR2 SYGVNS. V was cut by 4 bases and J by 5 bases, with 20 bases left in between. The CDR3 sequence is CASSVGQLLLDYGYTF. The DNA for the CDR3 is TGTGCCAGCAGTGTCGGACAGCTACTCCTAGATTATGGCTACACCTTC.